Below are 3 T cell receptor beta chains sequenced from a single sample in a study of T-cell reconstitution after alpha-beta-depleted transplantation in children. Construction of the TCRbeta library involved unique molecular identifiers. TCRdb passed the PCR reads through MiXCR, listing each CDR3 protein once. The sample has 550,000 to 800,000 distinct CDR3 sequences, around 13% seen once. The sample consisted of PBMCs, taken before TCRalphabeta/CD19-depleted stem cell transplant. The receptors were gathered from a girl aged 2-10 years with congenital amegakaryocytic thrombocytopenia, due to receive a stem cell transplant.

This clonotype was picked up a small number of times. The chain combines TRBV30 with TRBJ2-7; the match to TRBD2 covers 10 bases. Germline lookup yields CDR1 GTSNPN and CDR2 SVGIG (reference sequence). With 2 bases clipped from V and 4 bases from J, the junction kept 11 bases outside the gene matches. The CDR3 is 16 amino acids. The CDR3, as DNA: TGTGCCTGGAGTATCACTAGCGGGATGGGGCGTTACGAGCAGTACTTC. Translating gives CAWSITSGMGRYEQYF. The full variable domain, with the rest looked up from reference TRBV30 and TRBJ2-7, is SQTIHQWPATLVQPVGSPLSLECTVEGTSNPNLYWYRQAAGRGLQLLFYSVGIGQISSEVPQNLSASRPQDRQFILSSKKLLLSDSGFYLCAWSITSGMGRYEQYFGPGTRLTVT.

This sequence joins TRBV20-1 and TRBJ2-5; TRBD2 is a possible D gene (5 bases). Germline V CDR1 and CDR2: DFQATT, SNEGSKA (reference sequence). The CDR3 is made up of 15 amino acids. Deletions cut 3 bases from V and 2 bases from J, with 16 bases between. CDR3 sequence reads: CSASVPLAGQETQYF. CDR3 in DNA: TGCAGTGCTAGCGTCCCTCTCGCGGGTCAAGAGACCCAGTACTTC.

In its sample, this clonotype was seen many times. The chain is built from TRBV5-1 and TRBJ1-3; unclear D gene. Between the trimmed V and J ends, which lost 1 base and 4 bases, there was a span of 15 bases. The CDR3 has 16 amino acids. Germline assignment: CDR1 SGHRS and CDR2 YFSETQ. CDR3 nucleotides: TGCGCCAGCAGCTTGCTCAGTGCGGAGCTCGGAAACACCATATATTTT. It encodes CASSLLSAELGNTIYF.